Here is one TCR beta chain with its context. Recovered status in Cohort 3 required two negative PCRs, clearance, or symptom resolution. This record comes from a study of blood T cell repertoires in COVID-19. Germline-derived CDR1 and CDR2 are SGHNT and YYREEE (reference sequence). This CDR3 is built from 16 residues. V shed 1 base and J 4 bases; nucleotides not matched to a gene: 4. TCRdb keeps only in-frame clones here, not all; method: immunoSEQ multiplex PCR. The profile covers hundreds of thousands of clones, with around 90% appearing a single time and about 3% taken by the ten largest. The rearrangement links TRBV5-4 to TRBJ2-5, with 13 nucleotides matching TRBD2. The clonotype comes from a woman aged 45-65 years who had recovered from COVID-19. The sequenced sample consisted of PBMCs or T cells enriched from blood (not recorded which). The CDR3 DNA reads as TGTGCCAGCAGCTTGCCCTGGACTAGCGGGAGAGAGACCCAGTACTTC. It is translated as CASSLPWTSGRETQYF. The variable domain in full, with the rest retrieved from reference TRBV5-4 and TRBJ2-5, is ETGVTQSPTHLIKTRGQQVTLRCSSQSGHNTVSWYQQALGQGPQFIFQYYREEENGRGNFPPRFSGLQFPNYSSELNVNALELDDSALYLCASSLPWTSGRETQYFGPGTRLLVL.